The next 3 T cell receptor beta chains were all read from a single sample in a study of OX40 agonist ivuxolimab in advanced cancers. Profiling relied on immunoSEQ multiplex PCR, and the TCRdb table lists in-frame clones only, not all of them. The sample lists 74,000 or so clones; 89% were seen once. Here the sequenced sample was CD4+ or CD8+ T cells sorted from blood, taken in a trial of the OX40 agonist ivuxolimab. The receptor set was obtained from an adult with an advanced solid tumor such as melanoma, head and neck, liver or kidney cancer.

This clone was seen just once. The V gene is TRBV7-9, the J gene TRBJ1-2; 7 bases map to TRBD1. Trimming cost V 6 bases and J 6 bases; bases outside gene matches: 10. This CDR3 region has 14 residues. Germline CDR1 and CDR2: SEHNR and FQNEAQ (reference sequence). The CDR3 spells CASSRPGTADGYTF. CDR3 bases: TGTGCCAGCAGTCGACCCGGGACAGCGGATGGCTACACCTTC.

The chain is built from TRBV5-1 and TRBJ2-3; D not resolved. Trimming left V 2 bases short and J 0 bases short, with 4 bases between. Germline assignment: CDR1 SGHRS and CDR2 YFSETQ. This CDR3 has 13 residues. The CDR3 region has the DNA TGCGCCAGCAGCTTTTCTAGCACAGATACGCAGTATTTT. It translates to CASSFSSTDTQYF.

This rearrangement joins TRBV5-4 to TRBJ1-3; a weak D match, TRBD1 (6 bases). The CDR3 spans 16 residues. Per germline, CDR1 SGHNT and CDR2 YYREEE (reference sequence). The V end was cut by 0 bases, the J end by 0 bases, with 10 bases between. The CDR3 is CASSLEGGSSGNTIYF. The CDR3, as DNA: TGTGCCAGCAGCTTGGAGGGGGGGAGCTCTGGAAACACCATATATTTT.